This is a list of T cell receptor beta chains from one sample in a study of regulatory T cells in long-lasting Graves disease. From the multiplex PCR reads, TCRdb called clonotypes with MiXCR, one entry per CDR3 protein. The profile shows about 380,000 distinct CDR3 sequences, about 16% of them singletons. Sequences were derived from peripheral blood mononuclear cells (PBMCs), sampled at new diagnosis, from a patient treated with antithyroid drugs. These receptors all stem from a female donor with Graves disease. Each CDR3 is given with its conserved first and last residue. A D gene is named only where the DNA matches it firmly. The listing skips clone size in some rows; elsewhere it reads once, few, many or a size class.

v_gene	d_gene	j_gene	abundance	CDR3aa	CDR3nt
TRBV20-1	TRBD2	TRBJ2-1	many	CSASSGGAGEQFF	TGCAGTGCCTCTAGCGGGGGGGCGGGTGAGCAGTTCTTC
TRBV20-1	TRBD1	TRBJ1-6	-	CSAREIARQGRASPLHF	TGCAGTGCTAGAGAGATAGCAAGACAGGGGCGCGCCTCACCCCTCCACTTT
TRBV7-9	-	TRBJ1-5	many	CASSPTGTANQPQHF	TGTGCCAGCAGCCCTACCGGGACGGCGAATCAGCCCCAGCATTTT
TRBV10-3	-	TRBJ2-7	many	CAIRGRNRPKTLSYEQYF	TGTGCCATCCGTGGTAGAAACAGGCCGAAAACCTTATCCTACGAGCAGTACTTC
TRBV27	TRBD2	TRBJ2-1	many	CASSLRTSGSSYNEQFF	TGTGCCAGCAGTTTAAGGACTAGCGGGAGCTCCTACAATGAGCAGTTCTTC
TRBV28	-	TRBJ2-2	few	CASSWSFTGELFF	TGTGCCAGCAGTTGGTCGTTCACCGGGGAGCTGTTTTTT
TRBV3-1	-	TRBJ2-5	-	CASSQDGRGLEETQYF	TGTGCCAGCAGCCAAGATGGGCGGGGTCTGGAAGAGACCCAGTACTTC
TRBV6-2/TRBV6-3	TRBD2	TRBJ2-5	-	CASSLGGRGGRETQYF	TGTGCCAGCAGTTTAGGGGGGCGGGGGGGCCGAGAGACCCAGTACTTC
TRBV6-2/TRBV6-3	-	TRBJ2-7	many	CASSPGTNLYPYEQYF	TGTGCCAGCAGTCCCGGGACCAACCTCTATCCTTACGAGCAGTACTTC
TRBV7-9	-	TRBJ1-4	many	CASSSPRTRSARVDNEKLFF	TGTGCCAGCAGCTCCCCCCGGACCCGATCGGCCCGGGTCGATAATGAAAAACTGTTTTTT
TRBV3-1	-	TRBJ1-1	many	CASSRVGFAEAFF	TGTGCCAGCAGCCGAGTAGGGTTCGCTGAAGCTTTCTTT
TRBV11-2	-	TRBJ2-3	many	CASSQADTRADTQYF	TGTGCCAGCAGCCAAGCGGATACGAGAGCAGATACGCAGTATTTT
TRBV7-9	TRBD1	TRBJ2-1	-	CAGSLGTGQEQFF	TGTGCCGGCAGCTTGGGGACAGGACAAGAGCAGTTCTTC
TRBV5-1	-	TRBJ2-3	many	CASSSQGRTDTQYF	TGCGCCAGCAGCTCACAGGGTAGAACAGATACGCAGTATTTT
TRBV12-5	TRBD1	TRBJ2-1	-	CASGRTGGDEQFF	TGTGCTAGTGGGAGGACAGGTGGCGATGAGCAGTTCTTC
TRBV20-1	TRBD1	TRBJ1-1	many	CSANRGNTEAFF	TGCAGTGCTAACAGGGGGAACACTGAAGCTTTCTTT
TRBV15	-	TRBJ1-2	many	CATSRDLEGQAGFRGYTF	TGTGCCACCAGCAGAGATTTGGAGGGGCAGGCGGGCTTTCGTGGCTACACCTTC
TRBV3-1	-	TRBJ2-3	many	CASSRWSGGGTDTQYF	TGTGCCAGCAGCCGGTGGTCAGGGGGGGGCACAGATACGCAGTATTTT
TRBV6-1	-	TRBJ1-2	-	CASSDRPAPYCGYTF	TGTGCCAGCAGTGACCGCCCCGCGCCCTACTGTGGCTACACCTTC
TRBV10-3	TRBD2	TRBJ2-7	many	CAISGTRDGALHF	TGTGCCATCAGCGGGACTAGAGATGGGGCTCTCCACTTC
TRBV2	-	TRBJ1-3	-	CASSEAQGSGNTIYF	TGTGCCAGCAGTGAAGCGCAGGGCTCTGGAAACACCATATATTTT